This T cell receptor (beta chain) was sequenced in a study of blood T cell repertoires in COVID-19. Study-wide background: PBMCs, B-cell-depleted T cells, or T cells were the source of the cDNA or gDNA that made up the material.

Clones were sequenced by immunoSEQ multiplex PCR, and TCRdb holds only the in-frame ones, with some missing. The sample has 71,000 or so clones, roughly nine tenths seen once. Germline V gene lookup returns CDR1 KGHSH and CDR2 LQKENI. Trimming pared 3 bases from V and 6 bases from J, leaving 23 bases between. The CDR3 runs 17 residues. This sequence originates from an elderly man in a cohort sampled during active COVID-19. Material for sequencing was peripheral blood. The chain is built from TRBV18 and TRBJ1-2; D might be TRBD1 (5 bases). The CDR3 nucleotides read TGTGCCAGCTCACCCGGACGGGAGATCCAGGGAATTAATGGCTACACCTTC. As protein: CASSPGREIQGINGYTF.